The entry below describes one TCR beta chain. The sample holds other DNA sequences that translate to the same CDR3. These data are taken from a study of shared clonotypes between healthy human individuals. About the study: Contributing individuals were two females and three males aged 18 to 49. The plates for each donor numbered three CD4 naive, three CD4 memory, two CD8 naive and one CD8 memory.

TCRdb keeps only in-frame clones here, not all; method: immunoSEQ multiplex PCR. Of 1.5 million to 2.5 million clones listed, about 94% are singletons. There are 15 residues in the CDR3. Trimming removed 0 bases at V and 1 base at J, with 10 bases between. Per germline, CDR1 MGHRA and CDR2 YSYEKL. Selected positively for CCR7 and CD45RO-negative, naive CD8 cells excluded terminally differentiated effector memory CD45RA+ cells. Only Caucasian adults living in Nashville, Tennessee served as donors. Input material: naive CD8+ T cells sorted from blood. The chain carries TRBV4-1 and TRBJ2-7; perhaps TRBD1 as D (5 bases). The TCR originated in a man between 18 and 29 years old in good health. Here the CDR3 reads CASSQETGASYEQYF. CDR3 nucleotides: TGCGCCAGCAGCCAAGAAACAGGAGCATCCTACGAGCAGTACTTC.